The 10 T cell receptor beta chains in this list originate from one sample, sequenced in a study of breast tumors, draining lymph nodes, adjacent tissues (TCRdb year 2016). Receptor libraries were prepared by multiplex PCR. TCRdb shows the sequencer as Illumina HiSeq 2000. In-frame beta chains were kept once TCRdb had trimmed the public reads at Q25 with fastp and called clones with MiXCR. Rows matching on CDR3 protein sequence are summarized as one entry with the most common DNA and genes. The sample profile shows some 21,000 distinct CDR3 sequences; about 41% of them were found once. The ten largest clones take up approximately 24% of the sample. Sequencing was carried out using breast tumor tissue. The receptors were sampled from a female donor with breast cancer. Some clones in this sample may be carry-over from other donors' samples.

With regard to this clonotype: An end of the junction does not agree with germline; a read error may underlie this. The rearrangement uses TRBV6-1 and TRBJ2-7, with 13 bases aligning to TRBD2. From germline, CDR1 is MNHNS and CDR2 SASEGT. CDR3 size: 17 residues. The CDR3 protein is CASSEVRLAGGRREQCF. Written as DNA, the CDR3 is TGTGCCAGCAGTGAAGTGAGACTAGCGGGGGGCCGGAGGGAGCAGTGCTTC.

This clonotype was observed many times. The rearrangement links TRBV7-8 to TRBJ2-2, with D possibly being TRBD1 (6 bases). This CDR3 has 16 residues. Germline V lookup: CDR1 SGHVS, CDR2 FQNEAQ. With 5 bases removed from V and 1 base from J, the gap between germline ends came to 14 bases. For the CDR3, the DNA is TGTGCCAGCAGCCCCCGACAGGCTCTGAACACCGGGGAGCTGTTTTTT. Protein product: CASSPRQALNTGELFF.

In its sample, this clonotype was seen many times. The J gene is TRBJ2-5, the V gene TRBV7-9; D is unresolved. V dropped 1 base and J dropped 2 bases, with 11 bases sitting between them. From germline, CDR1 is SEHNR and CDR2 FQNEAQ (reference sequence). The CDR3 is 15 amino acids. The CDR3 here is CASSLEGGQQETQYF. For the CDR3, the DNA is TGTGCCAGCAGCTTAGAAGGCGGCCAACAAGAGACCCAGTACTTC.

This CDR3 reads CASSPRGDTQYF. The CDR3 nucleotides are TGTGCCAGCAGCCCGCGGGGGGATACGCAGTATTTT. The chain is built from TRBV11-3 and TRBJ2-3, with TRBD2 matching over 7 bases. The V and J ends lost 5 bases and 6 bases, in that order; junction bases with no gene match: 2. This CDR3 region has 12 residues. Germline CDR1 and CDR2: SGHNT and YENEEA.

This clonotype was counted only a few times. Being one base from a much bigger clone, this may be a read error. This chain links TRBV7-2 with TRBJ2-5; no firm D call. The CDR3 extends over 12 amino acids. Germline CDR1 is SGHTA and CDR2 is FQGNSA. V was cut by 0 bases and J by 5 bases, with 4 bases left in between. CDR3 in amino acids: CASSLALETQYF. CDR3 bases: TGTGCCAGCAGCTTAGCGCTTGAGACCCAGTACTTC.

This clonotype was recorded at least ten times. The J gene is TRBJ1-6, the V gene TRBV2; D perhaps matches TRBD1 (5 bases). The V gene lost 5 bases and the J gene lost 7 bases, with 15 bases spanning the gap. Germline CDR1 is SNHLY and CDR2 is FYNNEI. The CDR3 contains 15 residues. This CDR3 is CASSSQQGRNSPLHF. CDR3 DNA: TGTGCCAGCAGTTCACAGCAGGGTCGGAATTCACCCCTCCACTTT.

Concerning this clonotype itself: The junction departs from germline at one end; a sequencing error may be responsible. This chain uses TRBV11-3 with TRBJ2-2; TRBD1 matches 8 bases. Germline V lookup: CDR1 SGHNT, CDR2 YENEEA. This CDR3 has 15 amino acids. CDR3 in DNA: TGCGCCAGCAGCCAACGCCAGGGGGCGACCGGGGAGCTGTTTTTT. Translating it yields CASSQRQGATGELFF.

On this clonotype itself: At one end the junction does not follow the germline gene, possibly because of a read error. The chain combines TRBV2 with TRBJ2-7; D may be TRBD1 (5 bases). Germline CDR1 is SNHLY and CDR2 is FYNNEI. This CDR3 has 12 amino acids. Here the CDR3 DNA reads TGTGCCAGCAGCACAGGTACAAATCAGCAGCAGTTC. It specifies CASSTGTNQQQF.

The V and J genes are TRBV2 and TRBJ1-5; D not certain. Germline values: CDR1 SNHLY, CDR2 FYNNEI. The CDR3 is made up of 11 amino acids. Between the trimmed V and J ends, which lost 5 bases and 3 bases, there was a span of 2 bases. The CDR3 DNA is TGTGCCAGCAGTTACAATCAGCCCCAGCATTTT. Translated: CASSYNQPQHF.

V and J are TRBV29-1 and TRBJ1-1, with 7 bases matching TRBD1. CDR3 length: 13 amino acids. The V gene end was trimmed by 6 bases and the J gene end by 0 bases; junction bases not matched to a gene: 4. Looked up from germline, CDR1 is SQVTM and CDR2 is ANQGSEA. The CDR3 nucleotides read TGCAGCGTGAGGACAGGCATGAACACTGAAGCTTTCTTT. Translating it yields CSVRTGMNTEAFF.